The TCR beta chain under discussion was sequenced for a study of shared clonotypes between healthy human individuals. Study-wide results and limits: Enrolling few donors narrowed the genetic and exposure-history diversity that was represented. Only blood underwent sampling, and tissue repertoires likely differ.

As concerns this clone: Antigen: not known. A much more abundant neighbour one base away suggests this may be a read error.

Looked up from germline, CDR1 is SEHNR and CDR2 is FQNEAQ (reference sequence). The CDR3 is 10 residues long. V lost 1 base and J 10 bases, leaving 2 bases between the germline ends. It was on ten immunoSEQ deep assay plates that unsorted PBMC DNA was sequenced. This table comes from immunoSEQ multiplex PCR, and its TCRdb copy is limited to in-frame clones, with some not included. Of about 560,000 clones listed, roughly four fifths are singletons. The chain combines TRBV7-9 with TRBJ2-1; D ambiguous. Sequencing was done on a sample of PBMCs. The origin of this receptor is a woman in her thirties or forties in good health. Some clones in this sample may be carry-over from other donors' samples. The CDR3 sequence: CASSLGEQFF. Written as DNA, the CDR3 is TGTGCCAGCAGCTTAGGCGAGCAGTTCTTC.